Listed below are T cell receptor beta chains from one sample, sequenced in a study of response to subunit inactivated influenza vaccine. One entry per CDR3 protein, called by TCRdb with MiXCR from the RT-PCR reads. The data contain over 800,000 distinct CDR3 sequences, over 20% of them seen just once; the ten biggest clones take up 9.5% to 13%. The sample in question was PBMCs from blood, obtained 4 to 6 days after vaccination. Receptors originate from a man in his forties or fifties who received an inactivated influenza vaccine. Each CDR3 is given with its conserved first and last residue. The D gene is left open where the match is weak. Clone size is given for some rows only: seen once, a few or many times, or a class if the clone is expanded.

V gene: TRBV6-2/TRBV6-3
D gene: TRBD1
clone size: -
J gene: TRBJ2-7
CDR3 DNA: TGTGCCAGCAGTTACCGCGGGACAGGGTATAACGAGCAGTACTTC
CDR3 protein: CASSYRGTGYNEQYF

V gene: TRBV12-3/TRBV12-4
D gene: -
clone size: many
J gene: TRBJ2-1
CDR3 DNA: TGTGCCAGCAGTTTTCTGGGGGCCTGGGATTTC
CDR3 protein: CASSFLGAWDF

V gene: TRBV20-1
D gene: TRBD2
clone size: few
J gene: TRBJ2-7
CDR3 DNA: TGCAGTGCCGTCGGCGGGGGGTCCTACGAGCAGTACTTC
CDR3 protein: CSAVGGGSYEQYF

V gene: TRBV7-3
D gene: -
clone size: many
J gene: TRBJ1-6
CDR3 DNA: TGTGCCAGCAGCTTAAATCCGGGGGATTCACCCCTCCACTTT
CDR3 protein: CASSLNPGDSPLHF

V gene: TRBV20-1
D gene: TRBD1
clone size: many
J gene: TRBJ2-4
CDR3 DNA: TGCAGTGCTGGGACAGGGGCAGGCAAAAACATTCAGTACTTC
CDR3 protein: CSAGTGAGKNIQYF

V gene: TRBV20-1
D gene: TRBD1
clone size: -
J gene: TRBJ1-5
CDR3 DNA: TGCAGTGCTAGAACCCCGACAGGGGACGAACAGCCCCAGCATTTT
CDR3 protein: CSARTPTGDEQPQHF

V gene: TRBV4-3
D gene: -
clone size: few
J gene: TRBJ1-3
CDR3 DNA: TGCGCCAGCAGCCAAATGTGGCACCCGGGGAACACCATATATTTT
CDR3 protein: CASSQMWHPGNTIYF

V gene: TRBV20-1
D gene: -
clone size: -
J gene: TRBJ2-1
CDR3 DNA: TGCAGTGCTAGAGACGGCAGCTACTCCTACAATGAGCAGTTCTTC
CDR3 protein: CSARDGSYSYNEQFF

V gene: TRBV28
D gene: -
clone size: -
J gene: TRBJ2-7
CDR3 DNA: TGTGCCAGCAGTACCCGACGGTATAGCGAGCAGTACTTC
CDR3 protein: CASSTRRYSEQYF

V gene: TRBV20-1
D gene: -
clone size: few
J gene: TRBJ2-3
CDR3 DNA: TGCAGTGCTAGGGGGATCGCAGATACGCAGTATTTT
CDR3 protein: CSARGIADTQYF

V gene: TRBV29-1
D gene: TRBD1
clone size: many
J gene: TRBJ2-7
CDR3 DNA: TGCAGCGTGGCGGACAGGGCCTACGAGCAGTACTTC
CDR3 protein: CSVADRAYEQYF

V gene: TRBV3-1
D gene: -
clone size: -
J gene: TRBJ1-1
CDR3 DNA: TGTGCCAGCAGCCATCGCCAAGAAAATGATGCTTTCTTT
CDR3 protein: CASSHRQENDAFF

V gene: TRBV11-2
D gene: -
clone size: -
J gene: TRBJ2-7
CDR3 DNA: TGTGCCAGCAGCTTAGGGACCCCGAGAAACGAGCAGTACTTC
CDR3 protein: CASSLGTPRNEQYF

V gene: TRBV6-2/TRBV6-3
D gene: TRBD1
clone size: once
J gene: TRBJ2-7
CDR3 DNA: TGTGCCAGCAGAGACGGGACAGGGATATACGAGCAGTACTTC
CDR3 protein: CASRDGTGIYEQYF

V gene: TRBV12-3/TRBV12-4
D gene: TRBD1
clone size: few
J gene: TRBJ2-3
CDR3 DNA: TGTGCCAGCAGGGAGGCAGGGGGACAGTATTTT
CDR3 protein: CASREAGGQYF

V gene: TRBV7-2
D gene: TRBD2
clone size: -
J gene: TRBJ2-1
CDR3 DNA: TGTGCCAGCAGCTTAAGACGGGAGGCGTGGGATGAGCAGTTCTTC
CDR3 protein: CASSLRREAWDEQFF

V gene: TRBV4-3
D gene: -
clone size: few
J gene: TRBJ1-5
CDR3 DNA: TGCGCCAGCAGCCAAGATCGCTGGCCCTGGGGGCCCCAGCATTTT
CDR3 protein: CASSQDRWPWGPQHF

V gene: TRBV4-1
D gene: TRBD1
clone size: few
J gene: TRBJ2-3
CDR3 DNA: TGCGCCAGCAGCACGACAGGGGGCTTAGATACGCAGTATTTT
CDR3 protein: CASSTTGGLDTQYF

V gene: TRBV7-3
D gene: -
clone size: -
J gene: TRBJ2-3
CDR3 DNA: TGTGCCAGCAGCTTGGGCGGGCCCTCGACAGATACGCAGTATTTT
CDR3 protein: CASSLGGPSTDTQYF

V gene: TRBV5-6
D gene: -
clone size: -
J gene: TRBJ2-7
CDR3 DNA: TGTGCCAGCAGCTTGAGGACAGAGGCGAGCGGAGCTATAGTGGCTTCCTACGAGCAGTACTTC
CDR3 protein: CASSLRTEASGAIVASYEQYF

V gene: TRBV7-9
D gene: TRBD1
clone size: -
J gene: TRBJ2-6
CDR3 DNA: TGTGCCAGCCGGCGGGACAGGTACTTCTCTGGGGCCAACGTCCTGACTTTC
CDR3 protein: CASRRDRYFSGANVLTF

V gene: TRBV15
D gene: -
clone size: few
J gene: TRBJ1-2
CDR3 DNA: TGTGCCACCAGCAGAGGGCGCGGCGGGGACTATGGCTACACCTTC
CDR3 protein: CATSRGRGGDYGYTF

V gene: TRBV12-3/TRBV12-4
D gene: TRBD1
clone size: few
J gene: TRBJ2-1
CDR3 DNA: TGTGCCAGCAGTTTGGGGTTGACAGGGGGCAATGAGCAGTTCTTC
CDR3 protein: CASSLGLTGGNEQFF

V gene: TRBV6-5
D gene: -
clone size: -
J gene: TRBJ1-4
CDR3 DNA: TGTGCCAGCCAGTTTATATCAACTAATGAAAAACTGTTTTTT
CDR3 protein: CASQFISTNEKLFF

V gene: TRBV20-1
D gene: -
clone size: -
J gene: TRBJ2-5
CDR3 DNA: TGCAGTGCTAGAGCTTTGGACAACCAAGAGACCCAGTACTTC
CDR3 protein: CSARALDNQETQYF

V gene: TRBV7-9
D gene: -
clone size: few
J gene: TRBJ2-1
CDR3 DNA: TGTGCCACCAGACTAATCAATGAGCAGTTCTTC
CDR3 protein: CATRLINEQFF

V gene: TRBV6-1
D gene: -
clone size: once
J gene: TRBJ2-5
CDR3 DNA: TGTGCCAGCACGGCGGGACCGCCAGGGACCCAGTACTTC
CDR3 protein: CASTAGPPGTQYF

V gene: TRBV12-3/TRBV12-4
D gene: -
clone size: many
J gene: TRBJ1-2
CDR3 DNA: TGTGCCAGCAGTTTATCGTTCGGCTATGGCTACACCTTC
CDR3 protein: CASSLSFGYGYTF

V gene: TRBV5-1
D gene: -
clone size: -
J gene: TRBJ2-7
CDR3 DNA: TGCGCCAGCAGAAACGAAGGGACATTCGCCTACGAGCAGTACTTC
CDR3 protein: CASRNEGTFAYEQYF

V gene: TRBV28
D gene: -
clone size: -
J gene: TRBJ2-2
CDR3 DNA: TGTGCCAGCAGTAAAGCGCTTGGACCCACCGGGGAGCTGTTTTTT
CDR3 protein: CASSKALGPTGELFF

V gene: TRBV18
D gene: -
clone size: few
J gene: TRBJ2-7
CDR3 DNA: TGTGCCAGCTCACCACCGACTAGGACCCTAGGCGAGCAGTACTTC
CDR3 protein: CASSPPTRTLGEQYF

V gene: TRBV12-3/TRBV12-4
D gene: -
clone size: -
J gene: TRBJ2-7
CDR3 DNA: TGTGCCAGCAGTCTCAGGACAAGAACCTACGAGCAGTACTTC
CDR3 protein: CASSLRTRTYEQYF

V gene: TRBV15
D gene: -
clone size: -
J gene: TRBJ2-7
CDR3 DNA: TGTGCCACCAGCAGAGATTCCAGACGGACCTACGAGCAGTACTTC
CDR3 protein: CATSRDSRRTYEQYF

V gene: TRBV4-1
D gene: -
clone size: -
J gene: TRBJ2-5
CDR3 DNA: TGCGCCAGCAGCCAAGGCGGTTTTGGTCTTCAGGGAGAGACCCAGTACTTC
CDR3 protein: CASSQGGFGLQGETQYF

V gene: TRBV6-2/TRBV6-3
D gene: TRBD2
clone size: few
J gene: TRBJ2-1
CDR3 DNA: TGTGCCAGCAGTTATCGAGCGGGAGACCTATACAATGAGCAGTTCTTC
CDR3 protein: CASSYRAGDLYNEQFF

V gene: TRBV20-1
D gene: TRBD1
clone size: -
J gene: TRBJ2-1
CDR3 DNA: TGCAGTGCTAGAGGCGAGGACAGGGTCTACAATGAGCAGTTCTTC
CDR3 protein: CSARGEDRVYNEQFF

V gene: TRBV4-3
D gene: -
clone size: few
J gene: TRBJ2-7
CDR3 DNA: TGCGCCAGCAGCCAAGATTCACGTGGGTACGAGCAGTACTTC
CDR3 protein: CASSQDSRGYEQYF

V gene: TRBV9
D gene: -
clone size: -
J gene: TRBJ2-7
CDR3 DNA: TGTGCCAGCAGCGAGGGAAGTGGACAGTTCAGCTCCTACGAGCAGTACTTC
CDR3 protein: CASSEGSGQFSSYEQYF

V gene: TRBV9
D gene: -
clone size: -
J gene: TRBJ2-1
CDR3 DNA: TGTGCCAGCAGCGTAGCGATGGACAATGAGCAGTTCTTC
CDR3 protein: CASSVAMDNEQFF

V gene: TRBV5-4
D gene: TRBD1
clone size: few
J gene: TRBJ2-4
CDR3 DNA: TGTGCCAGCAGCTCGCGACAGGGCCTAAATAAAGGCATTCAGTACTTC
CDR3 protein: CASSSRQGLNKGIQYF

V gene: TRBV6-2/TRBV6-3
D gene: -
clone size: -
J gene: TRBJ2-2
CDR3 DNA: TGTGCCAGCACCCAACATCCCGCCGTTCCCGGGGAGCTGTTTTTT
CDR3 protein: CASTQHPAVPGELFF

V gene: TRBV4-1
D gene: -
clone size: few
J gene: TRBJ2-5
CDR3 DNA: TGCGCCAGCAGCCAAGCGGCTGGGCGCCCTGCTCAAGAGACCCAGTACTTC
CDR3 protein: CASSQAAGRPAQETQYF

V gene: TRBV7-8
D gene: -
clone size: -
J gene: TRBJ2-3
CDR3 DNA: TGTGCCAGCAGCTTAGGGCAGATTTTCCGAACAGATACGCAGTATTTT
CDR3 protein: CASSLGQIFRTDTQYF

V gene: TRBV4-3
D gene: -
clone size: -
J gene: TRBJ1-2
CDR3 DNA: TGCGCCAGCAGCCAAGTGGGGTACTATGGCTACACCTTC
CDR3 protein: CASSQVGYYGYTF

V gene: TRBV4-2
D gene: TRBD2
clone size: -
J gene: TRBJ2-1
CDR3 DNA: TGTGCCAGCAGCCAAGAATGGGGGGGCTCCTACAATGAGCAGTTCTTC
CDR3 protein: CASSQEWGGSYNEQFF

V gene: TRBV12-3/TRBV12-4
D gene: -
clone size: -
J gene: TRBJ2-7
CDR3 DNA: TGTGCCAGCAGAACCGGGAGACTCTACGAGCAGTACTTC
CDR3 protein: CASRTGRLYEQYF

V gene: TRBV7-8
D gene: TRBD1
clone size: many
J gene: TRBJ1-5
CDR3 DNA: TGTGCCAGCAGCTTAGACAGGGGTAGTCAGCCCCAGCATTTT
CDR3 protein: CASSLDRGSQPQHF

V gene: TRBV10-3
D gene: -
clone size: many
J gene: TRBJ1-2
CDR3 DNA: TGTGCCATCAGTGAGTGGTCCGACGGGGTATATGGCTACACCTTC
CDR3 protein: CAISEWSDGVYGYTF

V gene: TRBV7-9
D gene: -
clone size: many
J gene: TRBJ1-1
CDR3 DNA: TGTGCCAGCAGCTTAGCGGGCCGTGAAGCTTTCTTT
CDR3 protein: CASSLAGREAFF

V gene: TRBV20-1
D gene: TRBD2
clone size: -
J gene: TRBJ2-1
CDR3 DNA: TGCAGTGCTCCCGGGACTAGCGGCTCGGGCTACAATGAGCAGTTCTTC
CDR3 protein: CSAPGTSGSGYNEQFF

V gene: TRBV4-1
D gene: -
clone size: -
J gene: TRBJ2-5
CDR3 DNA: TGCGCCAGCAGCCCCCAAGGACAGCCGGAGACCCAGTACTTC
CDR3 protein: CASSPQGQPETQYF

V gene: TRBV10-3
D gene: -
clone size: -
J gene: TRBJ2-2
CDR3 DNA: TGTGCCATCAATCAAGGGGGGACCGGGGAGCTGTTTTTT
CDR3 protein: CAINQGGTGELFF

V gene: TRBV20-1
D gene: TRBD1
clone size: -
J gene: TRBJ2-3
CDR3 DNA: TGCAGTGCTAGAGCTACCGACAGGGACACAGATACGCAGTATTTT
CDR3 protein: CSARATDRDTDTQYF

V gene: TRBV7-2
D gene: TRBD2
clone size: few
J gene: TRBJ2-1
CDR3 DNA: TGTGCCAGCAGCCTAATAGCGGGGGGCATCAGCTACAATGAGCAGTTCTTC
CDR3 protein: CASSLIAGGISYNEQFF

V gene: TRBV6-5
D gene: -
clone size: few
J gene: TRBJ2-2
CDR3 DNA: TGTGCCAGCGGCTCCGGCCCCGAGCTGTTTTTT
CDR3 protein: CASGSGPELFF

V gene: TRBV18
D gene: TRBD2
clone size: -
J gene: TRBJ2-7
CDR3 DNA: TGTGCCAGCTCCCGGGACGGAAGCGGGAGGTCCTCCTACGAGCAGTACTTC
CDR3 protein: CASSRDGSGRSSYEQYF

V gene: TRBV20-1
D gene: -
clone size: few
J gene: TRBJ1-1
CDR3 DNA: TGCAGTGCGAACTTGGGAGGGCGGAACACTGAAGCTTTCTTT
CDR3 protein: CSANLGGRNTEAFF

V gene: TRBV20-1
D gene: TRBD2
clone size: few
J gene: TRBJ2-7
CDR3 DNA: TGCAGTGCTAGTATAGCGGGGAAATACGAGCAGTACTTC
CDR3 protein: CSASIAGKYEQYF